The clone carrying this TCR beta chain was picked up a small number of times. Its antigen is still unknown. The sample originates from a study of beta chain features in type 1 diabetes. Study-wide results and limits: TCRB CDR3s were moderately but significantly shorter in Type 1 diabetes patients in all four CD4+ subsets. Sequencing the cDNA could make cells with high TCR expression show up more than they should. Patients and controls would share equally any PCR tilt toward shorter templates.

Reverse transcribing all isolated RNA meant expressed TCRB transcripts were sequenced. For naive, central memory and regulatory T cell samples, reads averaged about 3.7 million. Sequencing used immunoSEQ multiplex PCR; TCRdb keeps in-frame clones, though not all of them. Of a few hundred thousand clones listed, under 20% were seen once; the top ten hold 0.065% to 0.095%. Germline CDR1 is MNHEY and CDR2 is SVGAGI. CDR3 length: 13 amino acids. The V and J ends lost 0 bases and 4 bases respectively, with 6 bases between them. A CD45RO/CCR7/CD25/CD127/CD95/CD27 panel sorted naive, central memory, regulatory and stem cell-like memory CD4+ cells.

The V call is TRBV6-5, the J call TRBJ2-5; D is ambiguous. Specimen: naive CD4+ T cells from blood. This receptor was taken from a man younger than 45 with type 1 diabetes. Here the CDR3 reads CASSYSPGETQYF. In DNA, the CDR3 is TGTGCCAGCAGTTACTCACCTGGAGAGACCCAGTACTTC.